This T cell receptor beta chain was documented in a study of beta chain features in type 1 diabetes (dated by TCRdb to between 2017 and 2018). The study in broad terms: Mean age, gender distribution, total cell number and subset yield were not different between patients and healthy donors. A total of 90 million to 140 million sorted cells were examined across all samples, and RNA yield correlated strongly with the number of cells per subset. In the study, TCRB repertoires of sorted circulating CD4+ T cell subsets from recently diagnosed type 1 diabetes patients were compared with those of matched healthy donors. Naive and central memory subsets were obtained from all 30 or so donors, but regulatory and stem cell-like memory subsets were isolated from only 8 patients and about eight healthy donors.

What the work shows at the level of the full study, not this receptor alone: At VDJ recombination sites, type 1 diabetes patients had fewer insertions and more deleted nucleotides, which implies abnormalities in thymic rearrangement. A moderate but significant shortening of TCRB CDR3 length was observed in type 1 diabetes patients in all four CD4+ subsets. Only small numbers of individuals were included in the HLA sub-analyses, which left unresolved whether HLA type had any influence on TCRB rearrangement. Because cDNA was sequenced instead of genomic DNA, activated cells with high expression could be over-represented, although the groups did not differ in activation or CD3 levels. Shorter templates might be favored by PCR, yet because patient and control samples were amplified and corrected together, any such skew would affect both groups equally. The naive, central memory and regulatory TCRB repertoires appeared to resemble one another more closely among patients than among healthy donors.

Inclusive of the bounding cysteine and phenylalanine, the CDR3 is 17 residues long. Only the CDR3 part of the read is kept: 51 bases, read in frame from the first base. V loses 4 bases at its end and J loses 2 bases; junction bases beyond the gene matches: 12. In its sample, this clone was seen many times. Its target antigen remains unknown. One base away there is no much larger clone; base qualities are not given. All of the isolated RNA was reverse transcribed with the High Capacity cDNA Reverse Transcription Kit, so expressed TCRB transcripts were sequenced. Naive, central memory and regulatory T cell samples underwent deep immunoSEQ sequencing, averaging about 3.3 million total reads per sample. Sorted cells were lysed in RLT buffer and RNA was extracted with DNase-treated RNeasy Micro or Mini kits, depending on cell number. Each cell subset was processed separately to prevent cross-contamination, with patient and healthy donor samples processed together. Using the immunoSEQ multiplex PCR, TCRB sequences were amplified from cDNA into 87-bp fragments spanning the CDR3 region. Sequencing of the amplicons was performed on the Illumina HiSeq platform. The published analysis was carried out like this. Synthetic template baselines were used to correct PCR bias computationally, reads within Hamming distance 2 were collapsed, and singletons that could not be merged were discarded. By aligning reads against IMGT, V, D and J genes, CDR3 length, and insertions or deletions at six rearrangement sites were assigned. Within each subset, clonotype counts were normalized to the number of sorted cells before true diversity and Gini coefficients were calculated with the tcR R package. The overlap coefficient, calculated on TCRB nucleotide sequences, was used to measure repertoire sharing. In TCRdb, the immuneACCESS table is reduced to in-frame sequences with V and J assigned. These tables do not hold every clone; where another copy was compared, an unresolved V gene accounts for under half, and the others remain unexplained. For V, J and clone size, that table is used; D and trimming come from the DNA. This sample is represented by hundreds of thousands of clones; 14% of them were singletons. The ten largest clones capture around 7% of the sample.

Each donor gave one peripheral blood draw, averaging roughly 120 mL, which was collected into heparinised tubes. Using a panel that included CD45RO, CCR7, CD25, CD127, CD95 and CD27, naive, central memory, regulatory and stem cell-like memory CD4+ T cells were sorted on a BD FACSAria II. A purity above 95% was achieved for all sorted populations. PBMCs were separated immediately by Lymphoprep density gradient centrifugation and were stained directly, without being cultured. So that batch effects would be minimized, each experiment stained and sorted samples in pairs, pairing one healthy donor with one patient.

The source of this sequence is a man aged 25 to 40 in good health. The rearranged chain carries TRBV5-3 and TRBJ1-5; 7 central bases correspond to TRBD1. TRBV5-3 is given ORF status, its function remaining uncertain. Sequences were obtained from central memory CD4+ T cells from blood. The bases read TGTGCCAGAAGCAGGGGACAGTATTGGATGGGCAATCAGCCCCAGCATTTT. This encodes CARSRGQYWMGNQPQHF.